The 15 T cell receptor beta chains reported below all come from one sample, sequenced in a study of blood T cell repertoires in COVID-19. TCRdb keeps only in-frame clones here, not all; method: immunoSEQ multiplex PCR. The data show more than 120,000 clones, approximately 80% seen once. Sample: peripheral blood. The receptors were gathered from a human donor in a cohort sampled during active COVID-19.

This sequence joins TRBV11-2 and TRBJ1-5; 8 nucleotides align to TRBD1. The germline V gene has CDR1 SGHAT and CDR2 FQNNGV. The CDR3 spans 14 residues. J gave up 6 bases and V 4 bases, and 5 bases lay outside the gene matches. The CDR3 DNA is TGTGCCAGCAGCTCACAGGGGGGTAGTCAGCCCCAGCATTTT. Its protein product is CASSSQGGSQPQHF.

This clone was observed a few times. This chain links TRBV5-4 with TRBJ1-2; D is undetermined. V was clipped by 0 bases and J by 1 base, with 7 bases between them. There are 14 residues in the CDR3. Germline assignment: CDR1 SGHNT and CDR2 YYREEE (reference sequence). CDR3: CASSLDQINYGYTF. CDR3 in DNA: TGTGCCAGCAGCTTGGACCAGATTAACTATGGCTACACCTTC.

In its sample, this clone was seen once. This rearrangement joins TRBV28 to TRBJ1-3, with D perhaps TRBD1 (6 bases). Germline loops: CDR1 MDHEN, CDR2 SYDVKM. V was cut by 6 bases and J by 0 bases, with 12 bases left in between. This CDR3 region has 15 residues. The CDR3 region is CASRRQALSGNTIYF. For the CDR3, the DNA is TGTGCCAGCAGGAGACAGGCCCTCTCTGGAAACACCATATATTTT.

The V and J genes are TRBV29-1 and TRBJ2-1, with TRBD2 matching over 8 bases. CDR1 and CDR2 from the germline V gene are SQVTM and ANQGSEA. This CDR3 has 13 residues. V lost 5 bases to trimming and J lost 4 bases; unmatched junction nucleotides: 4. The CDR3 protein is CSVPGGPYNEQFF. The DNA of the CDR3 is TGCAGCGTTCCGGGAGGGCCGTACAATGAGCAGTTCTTC.

This CDR3 is CATIGQFGTDTQYF. The CDR3 DNA sequence: TGTGCCACCATCGGACAGTTCGGCACAGATACGCAGTATTTT. The chain recombines TRBV6-5 with TRBJ2-3; tentatively, D is TRBD1 (6 bases). The CDR3 totals 14 residues. Germline CDR1 reads MNHEY; CDR2 reads SVGAGI. Trimming took off 10 bases at V and 1 base at J, with 15 bases between the two ends.

This chain links TRBV5-1 with TRBJ2-2; D is perhaps TRBD1 (5 bases). The V end was cut by 2 bases, the J end by 2 bases, with 13 bases between. Germline V CDR1 and CDR2: SGHRS, YFSETQ. The CDR3 is made up of 16 amino acids. The CDR3 region is CASSFDSAINTGELFF. The DNA for the CDR3 is TGCGCCAGCAGCTTTGACAGTGCTATTAACACCGGGGAGCTGTTTTTT.

V usage is TRBV23-1 and J usage is TRBJ2-5; 7 bases match TRBD2. TRBV23-1 has ORF status, its function being uncertain. The CDR3 totals 16 residues. V trimming: 3 bases; J trimming: 3 bases; junction bases outside the gene matches: 10. The CDR3 DNA is TGCGCCAGCAGTCAGGGGAGGGCTAGCGAGAAAGAGACCCAGTACTTC. It codes for CASSQGRASEKETQYF.

The chain couples TRBV24-1 to TRBJ2-7; 7 nucleotides line up with TRBD1. The V gene end was trimmed by 0 bases and the J gene end by 1 base; junction bases not matched to a gene: 8. Germline CDR1 is KGHDR and CDR2 is SFDVKD. The CDR3 is 17 amino acids. The CDR3 protein is CATSDLHRQGRSYEQYV. The CDR3 DNA follows: TGTGCCACCAGTGATTTGCATAGACAGGGAAGGTCCTACGAGCAGTACGTC.

The rearrangement links TRBV24-1 to TRBJ2-7; TRBD1 agrees at 8 bases. Trimming cost V 0 bases and J 2 bases; bases outside gene matches: 11. Per germline, CDR1 KGHDR and CDR2 SFDVKD. There are 18 residues in the CDR3. The CDR3 DNA reads TGTGCCACCAGTGATTTGCAAGGGGAGCAGGGGGCTCCCTACGAGCAGTACGTC. Its protein product is CATSDLQGEQGAPYEQYV.

The chain uses TRBV11-2 and TRBJ2-3; 10 bases map to TRBD2. The V segment lost 1 base and the J segment 2 bases; nucleotides outside the gene matches: 6. Per the germline V gene, CDR1 is SGHAT and CDR2 is FQNNGV. This CDR3 region has 17 residues. This CDR3 reads CASSLGPAGGSTDTQYF. The DNA of the CDR3 is TGTGCCAGCAGCTTAGGTCCAGCGGGGGGGTCCACAGATACGCAGTATTTT.

The chain joins TRBV6-6 to TRBJ2-1; 11 bases map to TRBD1. V shed 6 bases and J 8 bases; nucleotides not matched to a gene: 9. The CDR3 is made up of 15 amino acids. Germline-derived CDR1 and CDR2 are MNHNY and SVGAGI (reference sequence). CDR3 amino acids: CASSIGQGAIDEQFF. CDR3 bases: TGTGCCAGCAGCATAGGACAGGGGGCTATCGATGAGCAGTTCTTC.

The rearrangement uses TRBV9 and TRBJ1-2; D may be TRBD1 (5 bases). With 4 bases removed from V and 3 bases from J, the gap between germline ends came to 16 bases. Looked up from germline, CDR1 is SGDLS and CDR2 is YYNGEE. The CDR3 sequence is 15 residues long. CDR3 DNA sequence: TGTGCCAGCAGCTCGCCGGAGGGGTTGGACTATGGCTACACCTTC. Its protein is CASSSPEGLDYGYTF.

The genes are TRBV5-1 and TRBJ1-2; D not resolved. V was trimmed by 1 base and J by 0 bases, leaving 13 bases between them. The germline CDR1 and CDR2 sequences are SGHRS and YFSETQ. CDR3 length equals 16 residues. The CDR3 sequence: CASSLTTTDANYGYTF. For the CDR3, the DNA is TGCGCCAGCAGCTTGACTACGACCGACGCTAACTATGGCTACACCTTC.

The J gene is TRBJ2-2, the V gene TRBV7-2; 15 bases align to TRBD2. Germline V gives CDR1 SGHTA, CDR2 FQGNSA. The CDR3 runs to 17 residues. The V segment lost 5 bases and the J segment 2 bases; nucleotides outside the gene matches: 3. CDR3 sequence reads: CASSKGLAGGNTGELFF. Written as DNA, the CDR3 is TGTGCCAGCAGCAAGGGACTAGCGGGAGGTAACACCGGGGAGCTGTTTTTT.

The genes are TRBV30 and TRBJ2-7, with D perhaps TRBD1 (7 bases). The V gene lost 2 bases and the J gene lost 5 bases, with 16 bases spanning the gap. Looked up from germline, CDR1 is GTSNPN and CDR2 is SVGIG (reference sequence). The CDR3 totals 14 residues. The CDR3 reads CAWSFSGGRNEQYF. The CDR3 bases are TGTGCCTGGAGTTTCTCAGGGGGGAGGAACGAGCAGTACTTC.